The present T cell receptor beta chain was sequenced within a study of PD-L1 blockade in urothelial cancer. Time point: pretreatment peripheral blood. Looked up from germline, CDR1 is LGHNA and CDR2 is YNFKEQ. V lost 0 bases to trimming and J lost 0 bases, with 10 bases between them. The CDR3 is made up of 16 amino acids. Profiling relied on immunoSEQ multiplex PCR, and the TCRdb table lists in-frame clones only, not all of them. This sample yields around 130,000 clones, of which about 81% are seen a single time; 2.5% to 4% belongs to the top ten. The chain combines TRBV4-2 with TRBJ2-3; D gene unclear. The specimen was PBMCs, collected around atezolizumab (anti-PD-L1) treatment. The origin of this receptor is a man between 50 and 59 years old with urothelial cancer. DNA for the CDR3: TGTGCCAGCAGCCAAGATCGCGGAGAGAGCACAGATACGCAGTATTTT. Protein: CASSQDRGESTDTQYF.